The clone carrying this T cell receptor (beta chain) was observed a handful of times. The CDR3 loop spans 15 amino acids. Germline lookup yields CDR1 SGHRS and CDR2 YFSETQ. The V and J ends lost 4 bases and 1 base respectively, with 14 bases between them. This sample was included in a study of T-cell reconstitution after alpha-beta-depleted transplantation in children. TCRbeta library construction was performed incorporating unique molecular identifiers. TCRdb ran MiXCR on the PCR reads and lists one entry per CDR3 protein. The sample lists about 830,000 distinct CDR3 sequences; around 15% were seen once.

The specimen comprised PBMCs, mostly from graft donor cells, sampled 360 days after TCRalphabeta/CD19-depleted stem cell transplant. The source of this sequence is a male patient between 5 and 17 years old who had a stem cell transplant for acute lymphoblastic leukemia, so the T cells may come from the graft donor. This chain connects TRBV5-1 to TRBJ2-5; D not certain. The DNA of the CDR3 is TGCGCCAGCAGCCCGGAGAGACTCGTCCAAGAGACCCAGTACTTC. This translates into CASSPERLVQETQYF.